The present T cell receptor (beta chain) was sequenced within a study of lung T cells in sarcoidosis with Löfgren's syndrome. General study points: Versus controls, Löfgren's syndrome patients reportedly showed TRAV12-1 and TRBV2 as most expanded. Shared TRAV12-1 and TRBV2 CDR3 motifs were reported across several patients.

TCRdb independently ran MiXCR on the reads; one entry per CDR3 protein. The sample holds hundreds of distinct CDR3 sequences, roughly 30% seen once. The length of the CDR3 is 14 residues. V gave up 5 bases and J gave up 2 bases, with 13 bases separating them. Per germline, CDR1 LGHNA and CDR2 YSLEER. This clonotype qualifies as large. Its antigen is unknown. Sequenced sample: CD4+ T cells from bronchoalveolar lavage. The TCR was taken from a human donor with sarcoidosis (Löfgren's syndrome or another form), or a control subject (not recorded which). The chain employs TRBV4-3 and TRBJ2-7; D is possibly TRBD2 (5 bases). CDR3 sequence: CASSVEAEAYEQYF. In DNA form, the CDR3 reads TGCGCCAGCAGCGTAGAAGCGGAAGCCTACGAGCAGTACTTC.